One and the same sample provided the 5 T cell receptor beta chains below, sequenced in a study of cytomegalovirus exposure and HLA in healthy donors. This PCR relied on a set of 60 Vbeta primers and 13 Jbeta primers. Sequencing was performed with immunoSEQ multiplex PCR; in TCRdb, only in-frame clones are kept and a portion is missing. Its table lists more than 140,000 clones. Source material: PBMCs. The receptors come from a woman under 30 in good health and CMV-seronegative.

The chain recombines TRBV7-2 with TRBJ2-2; D possibly corresponds to TRBD1 (5 bases). Per germline, CDR1 SGHTA and CDR2 FQGNSA. The CDR3 covers 12 residues. Trimming removed 5 bases at V and 6 bases at J, with 7 bases between. The CDR3 DNA reads TGTGCCAGCAGCCAAGGGGCCGGGGAGCTGTTTTTT. As protein: CASSQGAGELFF.

The rearrangement links TRBV27 to TRBJ2-7; D may be TRBD1 (5 bases). Germline loops: CDR1 MNHEY, CDR2 SMNVEV (reference sequence). The CDR3 is 15 amino acids. Trimming removed 5 bases at V and 2 bases at J, with 16 bases between. The CDR3 spells CASSNRQSPPYEQYV. Here the CDR3 DNA reads TGTGCCAGCAGTAATCGACAGTCTCCTCCCTACGAGCAGTACGTC.

This chain joins TRBV7-3 and TRBJ2-6, with 8 bases fitting TRBD2. Germline assignment: CDR1 SGHTA and CDR2 FQGTGA. CDR3 length equals 19 residues. V shed 5 bases, J shed 0 bases, and the junction held 12 bases outside the gene matches. The CDR3 reads CASSPGGGPPTSGANVLTF. The CDR3 region has the DNA TGTGCCAGCAGCCCGGGGGGGGGTCCACCCACCTCTGGGGCCAACGTCCTGACTTTC.

The chain recombines TRBV5-1 with TRBJ2-1, with D tentatively TRBD2 (6 bases). The CDR3 sequence is 13 residues long. The germline V gene encodes CDR1 SGHRS and CDR2 YFSETQ. V gave up 0 bases and J gave up 7 bases, with 8 bases separating them. Here the CDR3 DNA reads TGCGCCAGCAGCTTGGCGGGAGTTAATGAGCAGTTCTTC. The encoded protein is CASSLAGVNEQFF.

The J gene is TRBJ1-2, the V gene TRBV28, with 7 bases fitting TRBD1. The CDR3 runs 18 residues. Trimming removed 5 bases from V and 2 bases from J; junction bases left unmatched: 17. From germline, CDR1 is MDHEN and CDR2 SYDVKM. The CDR3 here is CASSTSGTALIENYGYTF. CDR3 bases: TGTGCCAGCAGTACCTCAGGGACAGCCCTCATCGAGAACTATGGCTACACCTTC.